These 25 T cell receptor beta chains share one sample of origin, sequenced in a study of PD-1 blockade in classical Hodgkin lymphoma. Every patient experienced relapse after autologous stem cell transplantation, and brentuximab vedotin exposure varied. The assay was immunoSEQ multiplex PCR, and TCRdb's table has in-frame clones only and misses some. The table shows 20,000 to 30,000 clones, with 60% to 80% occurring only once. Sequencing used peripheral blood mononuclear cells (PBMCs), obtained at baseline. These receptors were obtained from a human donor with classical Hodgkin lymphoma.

CDR3 sequence (DNA): TGCGCCAGCAGCCAAGATCTCCAGGGAGAGCAGTTCTTC. This translates into CASSQDLQGEQFF. The chain combines TRBV4-3 with TRBJ2-1; perhaps TRBD1 as D (5 bases). The CDR3 has 13 amino acids. Trimming shortened V by 0 bases and J by 10 bases, and 10 bases separated the two germline ends. The germline gives CDR1 LGHNA, CDR2 YSLEER.

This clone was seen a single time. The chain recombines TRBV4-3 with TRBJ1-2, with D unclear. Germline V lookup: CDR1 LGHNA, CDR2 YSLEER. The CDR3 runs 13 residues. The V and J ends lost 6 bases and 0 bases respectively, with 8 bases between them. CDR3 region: CASSRSTNYGYTF. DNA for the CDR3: TGCGCCAGCAGTCGAAGTACTAACTATGGCTACACCTTC.

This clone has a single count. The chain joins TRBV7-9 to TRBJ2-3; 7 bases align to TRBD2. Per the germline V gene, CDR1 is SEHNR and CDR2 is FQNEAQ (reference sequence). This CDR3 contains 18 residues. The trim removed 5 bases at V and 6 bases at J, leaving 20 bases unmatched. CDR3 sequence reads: CASSQPPWGDYQPDTQYF. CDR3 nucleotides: TGTGCCAGCAGCCAACCTCCCTGGGGGGACTACCAACCGGATACGCAGTATTTT.

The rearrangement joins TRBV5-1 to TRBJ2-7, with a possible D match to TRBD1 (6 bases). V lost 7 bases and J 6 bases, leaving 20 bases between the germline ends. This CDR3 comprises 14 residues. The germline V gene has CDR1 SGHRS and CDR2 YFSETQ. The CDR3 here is CASHLGQSSGEQYF. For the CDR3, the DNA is TGCGCCAGCCACCTAGGACAGTCCTCGGGCGAGCAGTACTTC.

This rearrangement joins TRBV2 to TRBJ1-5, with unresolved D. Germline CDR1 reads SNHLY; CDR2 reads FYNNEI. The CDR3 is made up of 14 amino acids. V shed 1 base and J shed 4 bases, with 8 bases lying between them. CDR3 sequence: CASSEGGLNQPQHF. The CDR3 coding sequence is TGTGCCAGCAGTGAAGGAGGTCTTAATCAGCCCCAGCATTTT.

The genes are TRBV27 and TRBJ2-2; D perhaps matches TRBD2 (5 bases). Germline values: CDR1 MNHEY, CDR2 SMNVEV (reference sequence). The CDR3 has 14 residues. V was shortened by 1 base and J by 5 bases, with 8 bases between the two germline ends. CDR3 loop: CASSLFQRTGELFF. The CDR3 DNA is TGTGCCAGCAGTTTATTCCAGCGGACCGGGGAGCTGTTTTTT.

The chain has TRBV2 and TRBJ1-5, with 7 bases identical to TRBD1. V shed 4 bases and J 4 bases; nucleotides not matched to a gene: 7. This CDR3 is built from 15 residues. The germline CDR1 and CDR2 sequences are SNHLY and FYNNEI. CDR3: CASSVSGGKNQPQHF. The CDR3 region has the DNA TGTGCCAGCAGTGTATCAGGGGGAAAGAATCAGCCCCAGCATTTT.

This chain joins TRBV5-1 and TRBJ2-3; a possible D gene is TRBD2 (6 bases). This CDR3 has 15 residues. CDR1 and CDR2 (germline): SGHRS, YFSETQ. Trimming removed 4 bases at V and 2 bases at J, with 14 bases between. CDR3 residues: CASSLGTPSTDTQYF. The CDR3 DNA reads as TGCGCCAGCAGCCTTGGGACTCCTTCCACAGATACGCAGTATTTT.

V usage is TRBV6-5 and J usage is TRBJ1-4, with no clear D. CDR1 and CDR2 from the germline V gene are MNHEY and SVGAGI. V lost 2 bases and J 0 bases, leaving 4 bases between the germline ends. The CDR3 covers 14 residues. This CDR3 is CASSYSTTNEKLFF. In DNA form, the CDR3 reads TGTGCCAGCAGTTACAGCACAACTAATGAAAAACTGTTTTTT.

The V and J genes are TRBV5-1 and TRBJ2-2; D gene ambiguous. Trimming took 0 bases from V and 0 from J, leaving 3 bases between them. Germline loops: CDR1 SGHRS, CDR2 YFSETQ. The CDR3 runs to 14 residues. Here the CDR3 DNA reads TGCGCCAGCAGCTTGGTGCCGAACACCGGGGAGCTGTTTTTT. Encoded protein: CASSLVPNTGELFF.

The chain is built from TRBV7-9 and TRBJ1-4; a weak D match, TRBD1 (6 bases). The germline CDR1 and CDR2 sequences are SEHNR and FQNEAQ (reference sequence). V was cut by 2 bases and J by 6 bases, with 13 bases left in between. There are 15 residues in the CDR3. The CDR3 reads CASSLFWGADEKLFF. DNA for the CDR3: TGTGCCAGCAGCTTATTTTGGGGGGCTGATGAAAAACTGTTTTTT.

Here the CDR3 DNA reads TGTGCCAGCAGTGAAGAGGCAGGGTCAAATTCACCCCTCCACTTT. This encodes CASSEEAGSNSPLHF. This chain links TRBV6-1 with TRBJ1-6; tentative D call: TRBD1 (5 bases). CDR1 and CDR2 (germline): MNHNS, SASEGT. The CDR3 is 15 residues long. Between the trimmed V and J ends, which lost 1 base and 7 bases, there was a span of 11 bases.

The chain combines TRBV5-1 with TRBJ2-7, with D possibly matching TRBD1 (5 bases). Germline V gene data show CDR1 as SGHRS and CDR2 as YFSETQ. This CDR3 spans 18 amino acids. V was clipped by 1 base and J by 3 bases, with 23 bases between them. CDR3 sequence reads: CASSLRLRQPARSYEQYF. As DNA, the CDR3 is TGCGCCAGCAGCTTGAGGTTGCGACAGCCCGCTCGGAGCTACGAGCAGTACTTC.

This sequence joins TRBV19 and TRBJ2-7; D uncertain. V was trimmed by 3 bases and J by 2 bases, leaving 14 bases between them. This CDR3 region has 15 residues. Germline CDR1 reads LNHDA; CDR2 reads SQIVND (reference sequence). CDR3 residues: CASSIVPAFAYEQYF. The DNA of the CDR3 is TGTGCCAGTAGTATTGTGCCAGCATTCGCCTACGAGCAGTACTTC.

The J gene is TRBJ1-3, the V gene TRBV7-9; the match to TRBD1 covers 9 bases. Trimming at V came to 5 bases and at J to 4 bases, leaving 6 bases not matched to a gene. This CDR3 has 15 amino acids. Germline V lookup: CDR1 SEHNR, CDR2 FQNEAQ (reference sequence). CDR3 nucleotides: TGTGCCAGCAGCAAGGGACAGGGTATAGGAAACACCATATATTTT. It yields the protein CASSKGQGIGNTIYF. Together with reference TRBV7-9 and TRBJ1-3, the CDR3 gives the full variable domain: DTGVSQNPRHKITKRGQNVTFRCDPISEHNRLYWYRQTLGQGPEFLTYFQNEAQLEKSRLLSDRFSAERPKGSFSTLEIQRTEQGDSAMYLCASSKGQGIGNTIYFGEGSWLTVV.

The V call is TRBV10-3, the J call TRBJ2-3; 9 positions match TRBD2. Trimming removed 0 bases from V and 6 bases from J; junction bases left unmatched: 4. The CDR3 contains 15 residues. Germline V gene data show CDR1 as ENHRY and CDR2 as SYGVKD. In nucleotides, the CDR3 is TGTGCCATCAGTGAGTCGCGGGGGGGAGGGGATACGCAGTATTTT. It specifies CAISESRGGGDTQYF.

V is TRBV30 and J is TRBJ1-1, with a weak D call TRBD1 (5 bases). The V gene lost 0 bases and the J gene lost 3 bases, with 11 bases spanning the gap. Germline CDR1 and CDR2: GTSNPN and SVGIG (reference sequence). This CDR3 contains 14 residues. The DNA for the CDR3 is TGTGCCTGGAGTGTATCGGGGGTACACACTGAAGCTTTCTTT. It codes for CAWSVSGVHTEAFF.

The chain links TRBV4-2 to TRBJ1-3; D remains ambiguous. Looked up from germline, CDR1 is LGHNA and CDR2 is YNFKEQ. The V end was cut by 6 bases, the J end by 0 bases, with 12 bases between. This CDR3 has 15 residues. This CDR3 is CASRTQALSGNTIYF. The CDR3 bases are TGTGCCAGCAGAACCCAGGCACTCTCTGGAAACACCATATATTTT.

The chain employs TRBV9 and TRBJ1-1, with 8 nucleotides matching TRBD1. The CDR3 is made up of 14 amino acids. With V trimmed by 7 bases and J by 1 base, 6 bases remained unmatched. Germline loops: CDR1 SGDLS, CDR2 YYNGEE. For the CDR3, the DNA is TGTGCCAGCGGCGCGGACAGGGCGAACACTGAAGCTTTCTTT. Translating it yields CASGADRANTEAFF.

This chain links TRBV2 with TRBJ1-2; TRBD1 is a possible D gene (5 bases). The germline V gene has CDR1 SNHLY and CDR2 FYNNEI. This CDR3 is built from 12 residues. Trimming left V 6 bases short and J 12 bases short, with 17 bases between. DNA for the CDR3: TGTGCCAGCAGACTGTCAGGGCTCCGTGACACCTTC. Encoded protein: CASRLSGLRDTF.

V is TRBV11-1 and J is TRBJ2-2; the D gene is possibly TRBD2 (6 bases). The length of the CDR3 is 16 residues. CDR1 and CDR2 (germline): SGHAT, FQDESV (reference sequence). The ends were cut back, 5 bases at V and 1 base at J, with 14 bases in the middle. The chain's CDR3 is CASSPTGGLNTGELFF. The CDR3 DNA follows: TGTGCCAGCAGCCCCACCGGAGGGTTGAACACCGGGGAGCTGTTTTTT.

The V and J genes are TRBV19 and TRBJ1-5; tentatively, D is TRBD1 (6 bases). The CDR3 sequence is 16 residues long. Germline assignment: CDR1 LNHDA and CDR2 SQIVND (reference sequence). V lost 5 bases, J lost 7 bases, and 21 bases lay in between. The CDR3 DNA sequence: TGTGCCAGTAGTCAGTGGTATGGGGGGCTAGAGCAGCCCCAGCATTTT. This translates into CASSQWYGGLEQPQHF.

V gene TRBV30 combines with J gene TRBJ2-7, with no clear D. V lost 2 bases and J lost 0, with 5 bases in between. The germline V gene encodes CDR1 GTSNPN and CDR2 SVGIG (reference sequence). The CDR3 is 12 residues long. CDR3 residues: CAWSWSSYEQYF. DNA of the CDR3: TGTGCCTGGAGTTGGAGCTCCTACGAGCAGTACTTC.

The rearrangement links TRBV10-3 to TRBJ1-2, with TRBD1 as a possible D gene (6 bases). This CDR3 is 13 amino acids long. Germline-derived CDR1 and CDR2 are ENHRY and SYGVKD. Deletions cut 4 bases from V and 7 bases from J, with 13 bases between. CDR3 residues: CAISANRAGGYTF. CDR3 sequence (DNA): TGTGCCATCAGTGCTAACAGGGCCGGTGGCTACACCTTC.

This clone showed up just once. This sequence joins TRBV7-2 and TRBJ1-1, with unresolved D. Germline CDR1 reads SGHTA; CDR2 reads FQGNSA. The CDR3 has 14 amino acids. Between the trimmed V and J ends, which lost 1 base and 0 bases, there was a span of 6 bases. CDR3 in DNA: TGTGCCAGCAGCTTAGGAGGGATGAACACTGAAGCTTTCTTT. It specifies CASSLGGMNTEAFF.